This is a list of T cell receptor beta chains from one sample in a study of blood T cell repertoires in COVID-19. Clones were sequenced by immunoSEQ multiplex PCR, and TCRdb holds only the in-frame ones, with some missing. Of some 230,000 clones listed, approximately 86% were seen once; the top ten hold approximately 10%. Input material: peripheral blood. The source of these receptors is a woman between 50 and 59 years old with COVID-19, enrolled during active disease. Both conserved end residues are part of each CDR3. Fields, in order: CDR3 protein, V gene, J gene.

CDR3: CASSLGGGANYGYTF; V: TRBV5-5; J: TRBJ1-2
CDR3: CASSVSRAGSGNQPQHF; V: TRBV4-3; J: TRBJ1-5
CDR3: CASSQSGTGGGNEKLFF; V: TRBV3-1/TRBV3-2; J: TRBJ1-4
CDR3: CASSQRGLAGGTDTQYF; V: TRBV14; J: TRBJ2-3
CDR3: CASSWGRQGGYEQYF; V: TRBV11-2; J: TRBJ2-7
CDR3: CASSPILGQITDTQYF; V: TRBV18; J: TRBJ2-3
CDR3: CASSEGTGPYEQYF; V: TRBV5-1; J: TRBJ2-7
CDR3: CASSQDGRGSEKLFF; V: TRBV4-1; J: TRBJ1-4
CDR3: CASGTGGTGELFF; V: TRBV9; J: TRBJ2-2
CDR3: CASSSSQGRWGTEAFF; V: TRBV7-9; J: TRBJ1-1
CDR3: CASSYSIGGTSNQPQHF; V: TRBV6-2/TRBV6-3; J: TRBJ1-5
CDR3: CASGASGGETQYF; V: TRBV19; J: TRBJ2-5
CDR3: CASGSTYGYTF; V: TRBV2; J: TRBJ1-2
CDR3: CASSQIGHLSGNTIYF; V: TRBV14; J: TRBJ1-3
CDR3: CASQALGAGADTQYF; V: TRBV7-2; J: TRBJ2-3
CDR3: CASSPGQGARTEAFF; V: TRBV18; J: TRBJ1-1
CDR3: CASSPFAGATDTQYF; V: TRBV7-9; J: TRBJ2-3
CDR3: CASSSGFLDSYGYTF; V: TRBV5-8; J: TRBJ1-2
CDR3: CASSQLGGNSGNTIYF; V: TRBV4-1; J: TRBJ1-3
CDR3: CASSQDTAGGNYNEQFF; V: TRBV3-1/TRBV3-2; J: TRBJ2-1
CDR3: CASSLPGAGVAEQYF; V: TRBV5-1; J: TRBJ2-7
CDR3: CASSQEKGQVYGYTF; V: TRBV4-1; J: TRBJ1-2
CDR3: CAISGRQGARGTEAFF; V: TRBV10-3; J: TRBJ1-1
CDR3: CSARLWQGDTQYF; V: TRBV29-1; J: TRBJ2-3
CDR3: CASSLYRASTYEQYF; V: TRBV27; J: TRBJ2-7
CDR3: CASSIGTGQYTDTQYF; V: TRBV19; J: TRBJ2-3
CDR3: CASSPRDRSSSSNQPQHF; V: TRBV7-8; J: TRBJ1-5
CDR3: CASSYRVEKLFF; V: TRBV2; J: TRBJ1-4
CDR3: CASSFAILGSSEAFF; V: TRBV11-2; J: TRBJ1-1
CDR3: CASGTSGGLQETQYF; V: TRBV9; J: TRBJ2-5
CDR3: CASLSTGAPSKNIQYF; V: TRBV28; J: TRBJ2-4
CDR3: CATSIGQGPDTQYF; V: TRBV24-1; J: TRBJ2-3
CDR3: CASSPGLAGGRDTQYF; V: TRBV28; J: TRBJ2-3
CDR3: CASSLSRGLGGELFF; V: TRBV11-3; J: TRBJ2-2
CDR3: CASSSRQTSHETQYF; V: TRBV6-5; J: TRBJ2-5
CDR3: CASSLVHVRMNTEAFF; V: TRBV5-5; J: TRBJ1-1
CDR3: CASSLLLPGTGGTEAFF; V: TRBV3-1/TRBV3-2; J: TRBJ1-1